Below are 8 T cell receptor beta chains sequenced from a single sample in a study of shared clonotypes between healthy human individuals. TCRdb keeps only in-frame clones here, not all; method: immunoSEQ multiplex PCR. In the table there are 1,400,000 or so clones, roughly 98.5% of which are singletons. The sample consisted of naive CD4+ T cells sorted from blood. Noted subset: CD45RA+ positively selected. Source of these receptors: a man aged 30-40 years in good health.

The J gene is TRBJ1-5, the V gene TRBV5-3; D may be TRBD1 (5 bases). TRBV5-3 is an ORF, and what it does is uncertain. V was cut by 0 bases and J by 7 bases, with 11 bases left in between. The CDR3 runs 14 residues. The CDR3: CARSLDRPKQPQHF. As DNA, the CDR3 is TGTGCCAGAAGCTTGGACAGGCCAAAGCAGCCCCAGCATTTT.

The chain links TRBV5-1 to TRBJ2-1; 7 nucleotides align to TRBD2. Losses at the gene ends were 4 bases for V and 15 bases for J; bases not matched to a gene: 19. The CDR3 consists of 15 residues. CDR1 SGHRS and CDR2 YFSETQ come from the germline V gene. The CDR3 nucleotides are TGCGCCAGCAGCCCGAGCGGGGAAGGAATAGATCCTCTGTTCTTC. As protein: CASSPSGEGIDPLFF.

The chain has TRBV6-5 and TRBJ2-3; 7 nucleotides line up with TRBD2. V lost 2 bases and J lost 1; bases outside the gene matches: 3. There are 15 residues in the CDR3. Per the germline V gene, CDR1 is MNHEY and CDR2 is SVGAGI. This CDR3 reads CASSYSTSGTDTQYF. The CDR3 DNA is TGTGCCAGCAGTTACAGCACTAGCGGCACAGATACGCAGTATTTT.

V usage is TRBV11-2 and J usage is TRBJ1-3; D remains ambiguous. CDR1 is SGHAT and CDR2 is FQNNGV in the germline V gene. This CDR3 has 14 amino acids. Trimming pared 5 bases from V and 4 bases from J, leaving 12 bases between. The CDR3 here is CASSRGLEGNTIYF. CDR3 DNA: TGTGCCAGCAGCCGAGGTCTGGAGGGAAACACCATATATTTT.

A word on this clone: Distinct nucleotide sequences in the sample also encode this CDR3. This chain joins TRBV9 and TRBJ2-6; tentatively, D is TRBD1 or TRBD2 (6 bases each). CDR1 is SGDLS and CDR2 is YYNGEE in the germline V gene. V was trimmed by 4 bases and J by 0 bases, leaving 11 bases between them. The CDR3 has 16 amino acids. The CDR3 DNA sequence: TGTGCCAGCAGCCCAAGGGGGGACTCTGGGGCCAACGTCCTGACTTTC. As protein: CASSPRGDSGANVLTF.

This clone was seen once. This sequence joins TRBV28 and TRBJ2-2; 11 nucleotides align to TRBD2. Germline CDR1 reads MDHEN; CDR2 reads SYDVKM. With 4 bases clipped from V and 1 base from J, the junction kept 8 bases outside the gene matches. This CDR3 has 18 residues. The CDR3 loop is CASSSFSGRAWNTGELFF. CDR3 bases: TGTGCCAGCAGTTCCTTTAGCGGGAGGGCCTGGAACACCGGGGAGCTGTTTTTT.

V gene TRBV5-1 combines with J gene TRBJ2-3; TRBD1 aligns across 8 bases. CDR1 is SGHRS, CDR2 YFSETQ, per germline. The CDR3 spans 13 residues. Trimming at V came to 4 bases and at J to 4 bases, leaving 2 bases not matched to a gene. In nucleotides, the CDR3 is TGCGCCAGCAGCATACAGGGGGCAGATACGCAGTATTTT. Protein product: CASSIQGADTQYF. Using reference TRBV5-1 and TRBJ2-3 for the parts outside the CDR3, the full variable domain is KAGVTQTPRYLIKTRGQQVTLSCSPISGHRSVSWYQQTPGQGLQFLFEYFSETQRNKGNFPGRFSGRQFSNSRSEMNVSTLELGDSALYLCASSIQGADTQYFGPGTRLTVL.

The chain has TRBV6-6 and TRBJ2-7; D call uncertain. Germline V gene data show CDR1 as MNHNY and CDR2 as SVGAGI (reference sequence). V shed 2 bases and J shed 6 bases, with 5 bases lying between them. This CDR3 is 11 amino acids long. For the CDR3, the DNA is TGTGCCAGCAGTTACGTGGGCGAGCAGTACTTC. As protein: CASSYVGEQYF.